Presented here are 12 T cell receptor beta chains from one specimen sequenced in a study of shared clonotypes between healthy human individuals (dated by TCRdb to 2018 to 2020). The library was generated by the immunoSEQ multiplex PCR assay. TCRdb's version of the immuneACCESS table is confined to in-frame rearrangements and falls short of the full clone set. An unresolved V gene accounts for under half of the shortfall where checked; the remainder is of unknown origin. Present in this sample are some 1,400,000 clones, roughly 96% of which were seen just once. 1% to 1.5% of the sample is held by the ten biggest clonotypes. The sequenced material came from naive CD4+ T cells sorted from blood. Reading the label with the study, this specimen's cell subset or site is: CD45RA+ positively selected. Receptors originate from a man aged 30 to 39 in good health.

This clone was seen just once. This chain joins TRBV11-3 and TRBJ1-1; 10 bases map to TRBD1. Unmatched junction bases numbered 7, after V lost 5 bases and J lost 1 base. Germline loops: CDR1 SGHNT, CDR2 YENEEA. This CDR3 is 16 amino acids long. DNA of the CDR3: TGTGCCAGCAGCCCGGGACAGGGGACAGGGAACACTGAAGCTTTCTTT. Its translation: CASSPGQGTGNTEAFF.

The chain employs TRBV4-3 and TRBJ2-7, with TRBD1 matching over 11 bases. Germline CDR1 reads LGHNA; CDR2 reads YSLEER. V dropped 4 bases and J dropped 3; count of bases not matched to a gene: 11. This CDR3 comprises 17 residues. CDR3 in DNA: TGCGCCAGCAGCCGCAGTACGGGACAGGGGGACAGCTACGAGCAGTACTTC. This gives the protein CASSRSTGQGDSYEQYF.

The chain employs TRBV12-2 and TRBJ2-5. TRBV12-2 corresponds to a pseudogene. The CDR3 loop spans 14 amino acids. The CDR3 here is CASRLAGAQETQYF. The CDR3 DNA reads as TGTGCAAGTCGCTTAGCCGGGGCGCAAGAGACCCAGTACTTC.

The chain joins TRBV6-1 to TRBJ2-7; tentatively, D is TRBD2 (6 bases). The CDR3 totals 15 residues. Trimming removed 5 bases from V and 2 bases from J, with 16 bases in between. The germline gives CDR1 MNHNS, CDR2 SASEGT. CDR3 protein: CASSSPGTYPYEQYF. CDR3 coding DNA: TGTGCCAGCAGTAGCCCCGGGACTTACCCCTACGAGCAGTACTTC.

Regarding this clone: Compared with germline, one end of the junction differs, possibly owing to a read error. V is TRBV6-5 and J is TRBJ1-2, with D tentatively TRBD1 (6 bases). The CDR3 has 14 amino acids. Looked up from germline, CDR1 is MNHEY and CDR2 is SVGAGI. The CDR3 DNA follows: TGTGCCAGCAGTAACTCCGGGACAAACTATGGCTACACCTTC. Amino acids: CASSNSGTNYGYTF.

Concerning this clone itself: This sample also contains other DNA sequences that code for the same CDR3. The chain is built from TRBV28 and TRBJ1-2; 9 bases are a match to TRBD1. Germline assignment: CDR1 MDHEN and CDR2 SYDVKM. The CDR3 has 13 residues. Germline trimming cut 3 bases from V and 5 bases from J; bases unmatched to any gene: 1. This CDR3 reads CASSLDRGYGYTF. Here the CDR3 DNA reads TGTGCCAGCAGTTTGGACAGGGGATATGGCTACACCTTC.

The V and J genes are TRBV28 and TRBJ1-1, with TRBD1 matching 8 bases. The V gene end was trimmed by 5 bases and the J gene end by 3 bases; junction bases not matched to a gene: 5. CDR1 is MDHEN, CDR2 SYDVKM, per germline. The CDR3 loop spans 14 amino acids. The CDR3 protein is CASSPGGMDTEAFF. In DNA form, the CDR3 reads TGTGCCAGCAGTCCAGGGGGCATGGACACTGAAGCTTTCTTT.

Here the CDR3 reads CASSISDRVYEQYF. The CDR3 DNA reads TGTGCCAGTAGTATTTCAGACAGGGTCTACGAGCAGTACTTC. The chain uses TRBV19 and TRBJ2-7, with TRBD1 matching over 7 bases. Germline V lookup: CDR1 LNHDA, CDR2 SQIVND (reference sequence). CDR3 length: 14 amino acids. After removal of 3 bases from V and 3 bases from J, the junction contained 5 bases not matched to a gene.

About this clone itself: This CDR3 is also generated by other DNA sequences in the sample. This chain connects TRBV18 to TRBJ2-1, with D possibly being TRBD1 or TRBD2 (5 bases each). CDR3 length: 14 amino acids. V shed 3 bases and J shed 5 bases, with 11 bases lying between them. CDR1 and CDR2 (germline): KGHSH, LQKENI. CDR3 DNA sequence: TGTGCCAGCTCACCTCTGTTGGGGGACAATGAGCAGTTCTTC. The encoded protein is CASSPLLGDNEQFF.

The V and J genes are TRBV25-1 and TRBJ2-7, with D possibly TRBD2 on 7 matching bases. Germline CDR1 and CDR2: MGHDK and SYGVNS. V lost 1 base, J lost 3 bases, and 10 bases lay in between. CDR3 length: 14 amino acids. This CDR3 is CASSEWGGGYEQYF. The DNA for the CDR3 is TGTGCCAGCAGTGAATGGGGAGGGGGCTACGAGCAGTACTTC.

This clone was counted a single time. The genes are TRBV10-2 and TRBJ2-1; 14 nucleotides match TRBD2. The CDR3 loop spans 16 amino acids. Germline-derived CDR1 and CDR2 are WSHSY and SAAADI. V was clipped by 7 bases and J by 9 bases; unmatched bases: 11. In nucleotides, the CDR3 is TGCGCCAGCACCTTGAGACTAGCGGGAGGGTATGGTGAGCAGTTCTTC. Its translation: CASTLRLAGGYGEQFF.

The chain carries TRBV28 and TRBJ2-7; 7 bases fit TRBD2. Trimming cost V 5 bases and J 5 bases; bases outside gene matches: 12. This CDR3 spans 15 amino acids. Germline V gives CDR1 MDHEN, CDR2 SYDVKM. The chain's CDR3 is CASSPGAGVAHEQYF. The CDR3 DNA sequence: TGTGCCAGCAGTCCTGGGGCGGGAGTTGCCCACGAGCAGTACTTC.